This passage covers 6 T cell receptor beta chains from one sample sequenced in a study of cytomegalovirus exposure and HLA in healthy donors. With 60 Vbeta and 13 Jbeta primers, the PCR was carried out. TCRdb's table, derived via immunoSEQ multiplex PCR, lists solely in-frame clones and lacks some. This sample has 150,000 to 200,000 clones, with roughly 80% found just once. Source material: PBMCs. These receptors all stem from a woman between 18 and 29 years old in good health and CMV-seropositive.

The V and J genes are TRBV7-8 and TRBJ2-3, with TRBD2 matching 10 bases. The germline V gene encodes CDR1 SGHVS and CDR2 FQNEAQ. The length of the CDR3 is 16 residues. Losses at the gene ends were 2 bases for V and 3 bases for J; bases not matched to a gene: 5. CDR3 residues: CASSLSGGEYTDTQYF. DNA of the CDR3: TGTGCCAGCAGCTTAAGCGGGGGGGAGTATACAGATACGCAGTATTTT.

The chain joins TRBV7-6 to TRBJ2-5; 7 nucleotides line up with TRBD2. Trimming cost V 3 bases and J 5 bases; bases outside gene matches: 6. The CDR3 contains 14 residues. The germline CDR1 and CDR2 sequences are SGHVS and FNYEAQ. The DNA for the CDR3 is TGTGCCAGCAGCTTTGGGAGGGTTTCGGAGACCCAGTACTTC. It encodes CASSFGRVSETQYF.

V usage is TRBV15 and J usage is TRBJ1-2, with 10 bases matching TRBD1. The CDR3 extends over 16 amino acids. Germline-derived CDR1 and CDR2 are LNHNV and YYDKDF (reference sequence). Losses at the gene ends were 0 bases for V and 7 bases for J; bases not matched to a gene: 8. The CDR3 DNA sequence: TGTGCCACCAGCAGAGATCTGATCGGGACAGGGGTTGGCTACACCTTC. It is translated as CATSRDLIGTGVGYTF. The whole variable domain, filled in from reference TRBV15 and TRBJ1-2, reads DAMVIQNPRYQVTQFGKPVTLSCSQTLNHNVMYWYQQKSSQAPKLLFHYYDKDFNNEADTPDNFQSRRPNTSFCFLDIRSPGLGDTAMYLCATSRDLIGTGVGYTFGSGTRLTVV.

This clone came up once. This chain uses TRBV7-9 with TRBJ1-6; D unclear. The CDR3 runs 12 residues. V was shortened by 3 bases and J by 9 bases, with 6 bases between the two germline ends. Per germline, CDR1 SEHNR and CDR2 FQNEAQ (reference sequence). The CDR3 bases are TGTGCCAGCAGCTTCCGGGGTTCACCCCTCCACTTT. As protein: CASSFRGSPLHF. The entire variable domain, with the rest obtained from reference TRBV7-9 and TRBJ1-6, is as follows: DTGVSQNPRHKITKRGQNVTFRCDPISEHNRLYWYRQTLGQGPEFLTYFQNEAQLEKSRLLSDRFSAERPKGSFSTLEIQRTEQGDSAMYLCASSFRGSPLHFGNGTRLTVT.

The CDR3 DNA reads as TGTGCCAGCAGCCAAGTCGTGGGAGAGAGGGGCACAGATACGCAGTATTTT. It translates to CASSQVVGERGTDTQYF. J is TRBJ2-3 and V is TRBV4-2, with D perhaps TRBD2 (5 bases). Trimming left V 1 base short and J 1 base short, with 15 bases between. Germline CDR1 and CDR2: LGHNA and YNFKEQ. There are 17 residues in the CDR3.

The chain links TRBV2 to TRBJ2-7, with TRBD2 identical over 8 bases. CDR3 size: 15 residues. Trimming took 2 bases from V and 5 from J; bases not matched to a gene: 8. The germline V gene has CDR1 SNHLY and CDR2 FYNNEI. The CDR3 region has the DNA TGTGCCAGCAGTGAAACCCGACGGGGGGGCGACGAGCAGTACTTC. Amino acids: CASSETRRGGDEQYF.